The sequence of this T cell receptor (beta chain) was determined in a study of T-cell reconstitution after alpha-beta-depleted transplantation in children. V lost 4 bases and J lost 5, with 15 bases in between. Per germline, CDR1 SGHRS and CDR2 YFSETQ. This CDR3 region has 14 residues. A TCRbeta library incorporating unique molecular identifiers was prepared. TCRdb ran MiXCR on the PCR reads and lists one entry per CDR3 protein. The repertoire includes approximately 400,000 distinct CDR3 sequences, roughly 10% of them detected once, and approximately 5% sits in the top ten. This clonotype was seen a few times.

Sequencing was performed on PBMCs from the stem cell graft donor, taken from the stem cell graft. The sequence was collected from a human donor who donated a stem cell graft to a child with acute myeloid leukemia. The J gene is TRBJ2-5, the V gene TRBV5-1; D call uncertain. CDR3 in amino acids: CASSPSRVMETQYF. The CDR3 coding sequence is TGCGCCAGCAGCCCTAGTCGAGTAATGGAGACCCAGTACTTC.